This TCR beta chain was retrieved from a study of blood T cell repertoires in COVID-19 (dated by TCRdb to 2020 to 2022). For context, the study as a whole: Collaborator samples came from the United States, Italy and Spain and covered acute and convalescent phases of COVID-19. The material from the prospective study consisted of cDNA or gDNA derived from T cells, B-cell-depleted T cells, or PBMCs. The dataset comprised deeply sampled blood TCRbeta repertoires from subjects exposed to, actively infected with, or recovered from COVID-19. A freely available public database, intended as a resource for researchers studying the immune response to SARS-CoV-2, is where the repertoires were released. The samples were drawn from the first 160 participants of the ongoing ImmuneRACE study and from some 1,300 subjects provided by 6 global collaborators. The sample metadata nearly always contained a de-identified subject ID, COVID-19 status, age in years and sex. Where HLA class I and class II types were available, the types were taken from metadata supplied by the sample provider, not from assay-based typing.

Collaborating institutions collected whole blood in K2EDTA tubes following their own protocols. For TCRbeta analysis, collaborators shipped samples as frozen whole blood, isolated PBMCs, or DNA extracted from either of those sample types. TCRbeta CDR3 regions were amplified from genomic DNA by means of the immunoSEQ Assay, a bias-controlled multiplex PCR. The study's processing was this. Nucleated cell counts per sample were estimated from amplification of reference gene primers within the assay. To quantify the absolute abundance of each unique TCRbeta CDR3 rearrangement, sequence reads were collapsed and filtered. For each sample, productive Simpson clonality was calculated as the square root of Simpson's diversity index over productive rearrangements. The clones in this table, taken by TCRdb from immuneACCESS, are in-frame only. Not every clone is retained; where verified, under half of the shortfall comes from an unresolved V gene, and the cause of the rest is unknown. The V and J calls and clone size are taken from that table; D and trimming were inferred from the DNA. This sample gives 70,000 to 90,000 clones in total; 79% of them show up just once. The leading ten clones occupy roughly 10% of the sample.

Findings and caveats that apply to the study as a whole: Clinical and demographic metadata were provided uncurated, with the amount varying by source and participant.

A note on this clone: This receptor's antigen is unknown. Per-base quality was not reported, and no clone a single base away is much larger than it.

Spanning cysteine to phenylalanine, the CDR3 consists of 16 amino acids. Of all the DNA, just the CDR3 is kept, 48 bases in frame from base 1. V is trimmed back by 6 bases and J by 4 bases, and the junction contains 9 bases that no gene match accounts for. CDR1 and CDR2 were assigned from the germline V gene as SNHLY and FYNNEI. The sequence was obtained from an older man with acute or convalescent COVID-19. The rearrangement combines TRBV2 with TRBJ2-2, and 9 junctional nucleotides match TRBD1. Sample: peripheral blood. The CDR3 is CASRKGQGQGTGELFF. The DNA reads TGTGCCAGCAGAAAAGGACAGGGGCAGGGCACCGGGGAGCTGTTTTTT.